This T cell receptor beta chain was profiled in a study of T-cell memory formation after mild COVID-19. General study results and limits: Clones shrinking between day 15 and 85 showed a balanced CD4/CD8 split, and those that grew later tilted toward CD4+.

A word on this clonotype: What it binds is unknown.

Researchers used 5'RACE with constant-segment primers to make TCR alpha and TCR beta cDNA libraries that carry sample barcodes and UMIs. TCRdb used MiXCR to reprocess the 5' RACE reads, holding one entry per CDR3 protein. The profile shows a few hundred thousand distinct CDR3 sequences, about 24% of them singletons. This CDR3 has 15 amino acids. Germline assignment: CDR1 SGHRS and CDR2 YFSETQ. Trimming left V 0 bases short and J 6 bases short, with 15 bases between. The chain has TRBV5-1 and TRBJ1-1; D remains ambiguous. The clonotype originates from an adult woman who had mild COVID-19 (a few samples of this study predate the infection). Cell type and time point are not known. Sequencing was carried out using PBMCs or a T cell subset sorted from them (not recorded which). CDR3 nucleotides: TGCGCCAGCAGCTTGGATTGGCGCACGAGGCCTGAAGCTTTCTTT. This translates into CASSLDWRTRPEAFF.